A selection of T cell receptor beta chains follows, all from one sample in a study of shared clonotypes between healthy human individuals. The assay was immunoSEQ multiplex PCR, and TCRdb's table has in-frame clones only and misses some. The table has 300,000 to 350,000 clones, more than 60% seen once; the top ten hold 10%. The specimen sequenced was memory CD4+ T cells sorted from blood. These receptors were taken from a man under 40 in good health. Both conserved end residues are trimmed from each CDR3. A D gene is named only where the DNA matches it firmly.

CDR3: ASSPPLTSGPAETQY
V: TRBV18
D: TRBD2

CDR3: ASKDSYSYEQY
V: TRBV5-1
D: .

CDR3: ASSPFGGDEQF
V: TRBV9
D: .

CDR3: ASKSLAGFTDTQY
V: TRBV28
D: TRBD2

CDR3: ASSLGQGENEKLF
V: TRBV28
D: .

CDR3: ASSLDSTYGYT
V: TRBV5-1
D: .

CDR3: ASTGRGQGESDTQY
V: TRBV6-6
D: TRBD1

CDR3: ASSHGKGGKENIQY
V: TRBV11-2
D: .

CDR3: ASNRGGQSYEQY
V: TRBV2
D: .

CDR3: ASSLEAGGNTDTQY
V: TRBV5-1
D: TRBD2

CDR3: ASTQGLGETQY
V: TRBV6-6
D: .

CDR3: ASSPTGVYGYT
V: TRBV19
D: TRBD1

CDR3: ASSPHLPSSYEQY
V: TRBV5-1
D: .

CDR3: ASRAAGLPGDEQF
V: TRBV9
D: .

CDR3: ASAGTAYTEAF
V: TRBV28
D: .

CDR3: ASSLDIIILTHTQY
V: TRBV7-6
D: .

CDR3: ASSLDQNIQY
V: TRBV11-2
D: .

CDR3: ASSQGLANREQF
V: TRBV4-2
D: .

CDR3: ASKRDGLQETQY
V: TRBV2
D: .

CDR3: ASSLARQMNTEAF
V: TRBV7-9
D: .

CDR3: ASGLAGANVLT
V: TRBV12-5
D: .

CDR3: ASSPLGLAGGGGEQY
V: TRBV7-8
D: TRBD2

CDR3: ASSSSGTSGYYNEQF
V: TRBV7-2
D: TRBD2

CDR3: ASSSSGHTTYNEQF
V: TRBV7-6
D: TRBD2

CDR3: ASSEYAGGAEQY
V: TRBV2
D: TRBD1

CDR3: ASSPEPGTDTQY
V: TRBV5-6
D: .

CDR3: ASSLKPGQNNEQF
V: TRBV27
D: TRBD1

CDR3: ASSLGLGALETQY
V: TRBV7-2
D: .

CDR3: ASSQFTGTATGNEQF
V: TRBV4-1
D: .

CDR3: ASSPPMGTSRYNEQF
V: TRBV18
D: TRBD2

CDR3: ASSPGQGEVFDTQY
V: TRBV18
D: .

CDR3: ASSRTTYTGELF
V: TRBV27
D: .

CDR3: ASSLGAGGPVTEAF
V: TRBV5-1
D: TRBD1

CDR3: ASSLYGGRSEQY
V: TRBV5-6
D: TRBD2